A selection of T cell receptor beta chains follows, all from one sample in a study of Graves' ophthalmopathy and Graves' hyperthyroidism. MiXCR, run by TCRdb on the multiplex PCR reads, gives a single entry per CDR3 protein. This sample carries about 600,000 distinct CDR3 sequences, 35% to 40% of them seen once, and the ten largest clones take roughly 4.5%. Sample: peripheral blood or thyroid tissue (not recorded which). The receptor source for this set is an adult man with Graves' hyperthyroidism. The conserved cysteine and the conserved F or W are not part of the CDR3 here.

TRBJ2-3 | TRBV9 | ASSVGPQSDTQY
TRBJ2-5 | TRBV30 | AWSGGDRGLETQY
TRBJ2-3 | TRBV7-9 | ASSLGHSQGTDTQY
TRBJ2-7 | TRBV25-1 | ASSEGASGAY
TRBJ1-6 | TRBV19 | ASSMRSDLLNNSPLH
TRBJ2-3 | TRBV25-1 | ASSESGGASDTQY
TRBJ2-3 | TRBV7-8 | ASSWTGSSDTQY
TRBJ1-2 | TRBV7-9 | ASSLARAGNYGYT
TRBJ1-2 | TRBV20-1 | SARDQVGGESGYT
TRBJ2-5 | TRBV9 | ASTTGGGPETQY
TRBJ2-7 | TRBV29-1 | SVERPTGGYEQY
TRBJ2-5 | TRBV6-1 | ASSEPGQETQY
TRBJ1-1 | TRBV10-3 | ASSLAGQGMATEAF
TRBJ1-6 | TRBV27 | ASSLLQNYNSPLH
TRBJ2-6 | TRBV7-2 | ASSLAPGQGSAEA
TRBJ2-7 | TRBV12-5 | ASGLGTPYEQY
TRBJ2-2 | TRBV7-2 | ASSLVLDGELF
TRBJ2-7 | TRBV7-8 | ASSWGTGIYEQY
TRBJ2-7 | TRBV25-1 | ASSVTGPYEQY
TRBJ1-6 | TRBV12-3/TRBV12-4 | ASSLRGFYNSPLH